The 21 T cell receptor beta chains given below trace back to one sample, sequenced in a study of T cell clones after liver transplantation. Repertoires were generated with immunoSEQ multiplex PCR, while TCRdb's copy carries only in-frame clones and drops some. The data show more than 45,000 clones, approximately 70% seen once. The sequencing here drew on CD4+ T cells from blood, taken at the approximately 16-month timepoint. The receptors shown here come from a human patient who received a liver transplant. Some T cells may be the graft donor's.

As for this clone: The same CDR3 can be traced to other DNA sequences in this sample. V is TRBV5-1 and J is TRBJ1-2; maybe TRBD1 (6 bases). Per germline, CDR1 SGHRS and CDR2 YFSETQ. Deletions cut 5 bases from V and 2 bases from J, with 10 bases between. CDR3 length: 13 residues. The DNA for the CDR3 is TGCGCCAGCAGTCGGGACACCAACTATGGCTACACCTTC. Protein product: CASSRDTNYGYTF.

This chain links TRBV5-8 with TRBJ2-6, with D perhaps being TRBD1 or TRBD2 (5 bases each). CDR1 and CDR2 from the germline V gene are SGHTS and YDEGEE. V was cut by 5 bases and J by 2 bases, with 14 bases left in between. The CDR3 sequence is 16 residues long. CDR3 nucleotides: TGTGCCAGCAGGGCCGGGACCTCAACTGGGGCCAACGTCCTGACTTTC. As protein: CASRAGTSTGANVLTF.

This clone is classed as medium-sized. The V and J genes are TRBV7-9 and TRBJ1-2; D not resolved. There are 13 residues in the CDR3. The germline V gene has CDR1 SEHNR and CDR2 FQNEAQ (reference sequence). V was pared by 5 bases and J by 6 bases, with 13 bases between. The CDR3 coding sequence is TGTGCCAGCAGCGATGACCCTTTACATGGCTACACCTTC. Protein: CASSDDPLHGYTF.

J is TRBJ1-1 and V is TRBV11-3, with 7 bases lining up with TRBD1. This CDR3 spans 13 amino acids. The germline V gene has CDR1 SGHNT and CDR2 YENEEA. Trimming took 1 base from V and 11 from J; bases not matched to a gene: 7. CDR3 nucleotide sequence: TGTGCCAGCAGCTTAGCAGGGGGTTCCAGGGCTTTCTTT. It is translated as CASSLAGGSRAFF. The whole variable domain, remainder taken from reference TRBV11-3 and TRBJ1-1, is EAGVVQSPRYKIIEKKQPVAFWCNPISGHNTLYWYLQNLGQGPELLIRYENEEAVDDSQLPKDRFSAERLKGVDSTLKIQPAELGDSAVYLCASSLAGGSRAFFGQGTRLTVV.

The CDR3 nucleotides are TGTGCCAGCAGTTACGCGAGGGGGCCCACTGAAGCTTTCTTT. This codes for CASSYARGPTEAFF. The J gene is TRBJ1-1, the V gene TRBV6-6; 7 bases are a match to TRBD1. Germline V gene lookup returns CDR1 MNHNY and CDR2 SVGAGI (reference sequence). Trimming removed 2 bases from V and 4 bases from J; junction bases left unmatched: 4. The CDR3 extends over 14 amino acids.

The gene calls are TRBV4-1 and TRBJ1-1; D gene ambiguous. The germline CDR1 and CDR2 sequences are MGHRA and YSYEKL. With 0 bases removed from V and 6 bases from J, the gap between germline ends came to 20 bases. This CDR3 spans 17 amino acids. The CDR3 loop is CASSQDVKGSLGAEAFF. The CDR3 region has the DNA TGCGCCAGCAGCCAAGATGTGAAGGGATCGTTGGGCGCTGAAGCTTTCTTT.

Written as DNA, the CDR3 is TGTGCCAGCAGCTTAGGCGACAGGGCGAAAAATGAAAAACTGTTTTTT. Translating it yields CASSLGDRAKNEKLFF. The J gene is TRBJ1-4, the V gene TRBV7-9, with 7 bases lining up with TRBD1. With 1 base clipped from V and 5 bases from J, the junction kept 7 bases outside the gene matches. Germline assignment: CDR1 SEHNR and CDR2 FQNEAQ (reference sequence). This CDR3 contains 16 residues.

The rearrangement joins TRBV7-9 to TRBJ1-6; D is ambiguous. The ends were cut back, 2 bases at V and 5 bases at J, with 7 bases in the middle. This CDR3 region has 14 residues. Germline V lookup: CDR1 SEHNR, CDR2 FQNEAQ (reference sequence). Here the CDR3 DNA reads TGTGCCAGCAGCTTAAGCAGGAATAATTCACCCCTCCACTTT. It specifies CASSLSRNNSPLHF.

V and J are TRBV9 and TRBJ2-2; D is unclear. Germline CDR1 SGDLS, CDR2 YYNGEE. With 3 bases removed from V and 1 base from J, the gap between germline ends came to 7 bases. The CDR3 covers 14 residues. CDR3 residues: CASSARQNTGELFF. The DNA of the CDR3 is TGTGCCAGCAGCGCCCGACAGAACACCGGGGAGCTGTTTTTT.

This clone has only a few counts. The chain combines TRBV6-1 with TRBJ2-7; 11 bases match TRBD1. Losses at the gene ends were 0 bases for V and 1 base for J; bases not matched to a gene: 8. Germline assignment: CDR1 MNHNS and CDR2 SASEGT. CDR3 length equals 18 residues. The CDR3 protein is CASSEALYGTGGSYEQYF. DNA for the CDR3: TGTGCCAGCAGTGAAGCGCTATACGGGACAGGGGGTTCCTACGAGCAGTACTTC.

V usage is TRBV15 and J usage is TRBJ1-3; no firm D call. Deletions cut 1 base from V and 0 bases from J, with 10 bases between. Germline V lookup: CDR1 LNHNV, CDR2 YYDKDF (reference sequence). This CDR3 has 16 residues. DNA of the CDR3: TGTGCCACCAGCAGAGCCTCCCCGGGCTCTGGAAACACCATATATTTT. Translation: CATSRASPGSGNTIYF.

The chain is built from TRBV2 and TRBJ1-3; maybe TRBD1 (6 bases). V was trimmed by 7 bases and J by 0 bases, leaving 10 bases between them. CDR1 is SNHLY, CDR2 FYNNEI, per germline. This CDR3 region has 14 residues. CDR3 in DNA: TGTGCCAGCAAAGGGGGGCACTCTGGAAACACCATATATTTT. Translating it yields CASKGGHSGNTIYF. Supplemented by reference TRBV2 and TRBJ1-3, the full variable domain reads EPEVTQTPSHQVTQMGQEVILRCVPISNHLYFYWYRQILGQKVEFLVSFYNNEISEKSEIFDDQFSVERPDGSNFTLKIRSTKLEDSAMYFCASKGGHSGNTIYFGEGSWLTVV.

Of note for this clone: This same CDR3 is encoded by further DNA sequences in the sample. The genes are TRBV30 and TRBJ2-5, with 10 bases aligning to TRBD2. CDR3 size: 13 residues. The junction had 5 bases not matched to a gene; V was cut back by 1 base and J by 9 bases. Germline CDR1 reads GTSNPN; CDR2 reads SVGIG (reference sequence). CDR3 sequence: CAWSGQRGGSQYF. In nucleotides, the CDR3 is TGTGCCTGGAGTGGTCAGCGGGGGGGGTCCCAGTACTTC.

V and J are TRBV30 and TRBJ1-1; D not resolved. Germline CDR1 GTSNPN, CDR2 SVGIG (reference sequence). The length of the CDR3 is 12 residues. The germline V and J ends were trimmed by 2 bases and 6 bases, with 10 bases remaining between them. The CDR3: CAWSPDPPEAFF. For the CDR3, the DNA is TGTGCCTGGAGTCCCGACCCCCCTGAAGCTTTCTTT.

The chain links TRBV28 to TRBJ2-2; D remains ambiguous. Germline V lookup: CDR1 MDHEN, CDR2 SYDVKM. The length of the CDR3 is 12 residues. V was pared by 1 base and J by 7 bases, with 4 bases between. CDR3 DNA sequence: TGTGCCAGCAGTTTATTGGACGGGGAGCTGTTTTTT. Its translation: CASSLLDGELFF.

Here the CDR3 reads CASRAQEGSSPLHF. The CDR3, as DNA: TGTGCCAGCAGAGCACAAGAAGGGAGCTCACCCCTCCACTTT. J is TRBJ1-6 and V is TRBV6-4; no reliable D call. With 6 bases removed from V and 10 bases from J, the gap between germline ends came to 16 bases. The CDR3 loop spans 14 amino acids. Germline CDR1 reads MRHNA; CDR2 reads SNTAGT.

The chain employs TRBV11-3 and TRBJ1-2; 8 nucleotides line up with TRBD1. CDR3 size: 14 residues. After removal of 4 bases from V and 6 bases from J, the junction contained 7 bases not matched to a gene. In germline, CDR1 is SGHNT, CDR2 YENEEA. The CDR3 protein is CASSSRQGSDGYTF. As DNA, the CDR3 is TGTGCCAGCAGCTCTCGACAGGGGAGCGATGGCTACACCTTC.

J is TRBJ2-7 and V is TRBV6-1; 14 nucleotides align to TRBD2. Germline CDR1 is MNHNS and CDR2 is SASEGT. The CDR3 sequence is 14 residues long. V was pared by 6 bases and J by 3 bases, with 1 base of the junction left unmatched. This chain's CDR3 is CASSGTSGSYEQYV. The DNA for the CDR3 is TGTGCCAGCAGCGGGACTAGCGGGAGCTACGAGCAGTACGTC.

The chain carries TRBV5-6 and TRBJ2-6; D is ambiguous. Trimming took 3 bases from V and 0 from J, leaving 4 bases between them. Looked up from germline, CDR1 is SGHDT and CDR2 is YYEEEE. The CDR3 is made up of 14 amino acids. CDR3: CASSWTSGANVLTF. The CDR3 nucleotides read TGTGCCAGCAGCTGGACCTCTGGGGCCAACGTCCTGACTTTC.

The genes are TRBV28 and TRBJ2-7; D may be TRBD1 (7 bases). Deletions cut 4 bases from V and 4 bases from J, with 26 bases between. Germline V gives CDR1 MDHEN, CDR2 SYDVKM. CDR3 size: 18 residues. CDR3 protein: CASSSMGQWGASGYEQYF. The CDR3 DNA sequence: TGTGCCAGCAGTTCCATGGGACAGTGGGGGGCCTCAGGGTACGAGCAGTACTTC.

The chain carries TRBV19 and TRBJ2-3; 8 bases agree with TRBD2. Germline CDR1 and CDR2: LNHDA and SQIVND (reference sequence). V was clipped by 7 bases and J by 2 bases; unmatched bases: 5. The CDR3 is 14 amino acids. The CDR3 DNA is TGTGCCAGTAACCGCGGGGGGAACACAGATACGCAGTATTTT. It codes for CASNRGGNTDTQYF.